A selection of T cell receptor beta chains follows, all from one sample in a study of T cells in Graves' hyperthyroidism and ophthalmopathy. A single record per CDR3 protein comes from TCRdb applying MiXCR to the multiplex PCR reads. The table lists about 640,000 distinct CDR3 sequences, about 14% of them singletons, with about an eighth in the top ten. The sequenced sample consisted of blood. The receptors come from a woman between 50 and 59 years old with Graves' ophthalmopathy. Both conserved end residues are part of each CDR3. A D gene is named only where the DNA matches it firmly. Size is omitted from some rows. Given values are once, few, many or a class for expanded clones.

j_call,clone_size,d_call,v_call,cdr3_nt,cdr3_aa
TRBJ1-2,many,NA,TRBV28,TGTGCCAGCAGTTTGATGGATGGCTACACCTTC,CASSLMDGYTF
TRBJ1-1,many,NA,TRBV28,TGTGCCAGCAGTCGTCGGGGGAGAGTGAACACTGAAGCTTTCTTT,CASSRRGRVNTEAFF
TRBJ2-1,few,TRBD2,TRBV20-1,TGCAGTGCTCAAGCGGGGGACTCCTACAATGAGCAGTTCTTC,CSAQAGDSYNEQFF
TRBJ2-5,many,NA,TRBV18,TGTGCCAGCTCACTCTCCCAACCGAGAGTTCCGTACTTC,CASSLSQPRVPYF
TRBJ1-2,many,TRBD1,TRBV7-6,TGTGCCAGCAGCCCAGACCCAGGGGGCCGTGGCTACACCTTC,CASSPDPGGRGYTF
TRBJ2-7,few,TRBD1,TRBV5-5,TGTGCCAGCAGCCCGGGACAGGCGACCTCCTCCTACGAGCAGTACTTC,CASSPGQATSSYEQYF
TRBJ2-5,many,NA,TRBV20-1,TGCAGTGCTAGCGGGAGTCTTGAGACCCAGTACTTC,CSASGSLETQYF
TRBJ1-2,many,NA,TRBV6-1,TGTGCCAGCAGTGAAGACGGGGGATGGTATGGCTACACCTTC,CASSEDGGWYGYTF
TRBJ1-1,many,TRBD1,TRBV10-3,TGTGCCATCAGCGACAGGGACATGAACACTGAAGCTTTCTTT,CAISDRDMNTEAFF
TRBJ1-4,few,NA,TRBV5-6,TGTGCCAGCAGCTTGGTCCGGAATGAAAAACTGTTTTTT,CASSLVRNEKLFF
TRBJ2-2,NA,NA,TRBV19,TGTGCCAGTAAAGTCGCAGGGACCGCTCTGGCCGGGGAGCTGTTTTTT,CASKVAGTALAGELFF
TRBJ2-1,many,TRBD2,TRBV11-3,TGTGCCAGCAGCACTAGCGGGACTGATGAGCAGTTCTTC,CASSTSGTDEQFF
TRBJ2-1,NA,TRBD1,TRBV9,TGTGCCAGCAGCGTAGTAGGACAGGGGGCAATCAATGAGCAGTTCTTC,CASSVVGQGAINEQFF
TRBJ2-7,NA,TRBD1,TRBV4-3,TGCGCCAGCAGCCAAGCGACAGGGCCCTACGAGCAGTACTTC,CASSQATGPYEQYF
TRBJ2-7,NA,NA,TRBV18,TGTGCCAGCTCGCTAAACAGGGATTCCTACGAGCAGTACTTC,CASSLNRDSYEQYF
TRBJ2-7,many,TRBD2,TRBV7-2,TGTGCCAGCAGCTTAGCGAGTCAGGCGGGAGGTTACGAGCAGTACTTC,CASSLASQAGGYEQYF
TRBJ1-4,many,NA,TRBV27,TGTGCCAGCAGTGAAACCCCCGGGACGTCGGATGAAAAACTGTTTTTT,CASSETPGTSDEKLFF
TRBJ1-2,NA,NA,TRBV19,TGTGCCGGTAGTGTAGTCAACTATGGCTACACCTTC,CAGSVVNYGYTF
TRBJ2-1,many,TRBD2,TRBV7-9,TGTGCCAGCAGCTTGCCCTTGACTAGCGGGAGATCAAATGAGCAGTTCTTC,CASSLPLTSGRSNEQFF
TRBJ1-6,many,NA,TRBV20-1,TGCAGTGCTTCTCGGGCTTCCAATTCACCCCTCCACTTT,CSASRASNSPLHF
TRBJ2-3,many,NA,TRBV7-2,TGTGCCAGCAGCTTAATTACTAGCACAGATACGCAGTATTTT,CASSLITSTDTQYF
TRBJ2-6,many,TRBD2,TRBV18,TGTGCCAGCTCACCAAAGCGGGAGGCTGGGGCCAACGTCCTGACTTTC,CASSPKREAGANVLTF
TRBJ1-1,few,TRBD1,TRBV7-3,TGTGCCAGCGCAACAGGGGAAATTGGCACTGAAGCTTTCTTT,CASATGEIGTEAFF
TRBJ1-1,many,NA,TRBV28,TGTGCCAGCAGTTTTAGCTGGGGGCGCGAGTCTCCTTTCTTT,CASSFSWGRESPFF
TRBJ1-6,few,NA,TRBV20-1,TGCAGTGCCATGGCGCCTCGTGGGGCCATTAATTCACCCCTCCACTTT,CSAMAPRGAINSPLHF
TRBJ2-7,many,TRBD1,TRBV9,TGTGCCAGCAGCGTAGCCGGGACAGGGAACGAGCAGTACTTC,CASSVAGTGNEQYF
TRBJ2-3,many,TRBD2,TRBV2,TGTGCCAGCAGGCCAAATAGCGGGACAAGCACAGATACGCAGTATTTT,CASRPNSGTSTDTQYF
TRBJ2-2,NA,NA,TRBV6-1,TGTGCCAGCAGCTCCCGCAGGGAGAACACCGGGGAGCTGTTTTTT,CASSSRRENTGELFF
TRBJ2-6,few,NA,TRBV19,TGTGCCAGTAGTATGCTGGACTTTGGGGCCAACGTCCTGACTTTC,CASSMLDFGANVLTF
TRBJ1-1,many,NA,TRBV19,TGTGCCAGTAGTATTAAATCCCGAGGGGGAAGGAACACTGAAGCTTTCTTT,CASSIKSRGGRNTEAFF
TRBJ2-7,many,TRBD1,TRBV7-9,TGTGCCAGCAGCTTACCGGACAGGCCTCTAGATGAGCAGTACTTC,CASSLPDRPLDEQYF